The entry below gives a single T cell receptor (beta chain) sequence along with its context. This record belongs to a study of blood T cell repertoires in COVID-19. Trimming shortened V by 3 bases and J by 3 bases, and 15 bases separated the two germline ends. Per germline, CDR1 MNHNS and CDR2 SASEGT. The CDR3 length is 15 residues. The assay was immunoSEQ multiplex PCR, and TCRdb's table has in-frame clones only and misses some. The sample has tens of thousands of clones; about 89% are singletons. The TCR originated in a human donor in a cohort sampled during active COVID-19. This chain uses TRBV6-1 with TRBJ2-7, with D possibly TRBD1 on 7 matching bases. Sequencing was done on a sample of peripheral blood. The CDR3 sequence is CASSDGGGVGYEQYF. The CDR3 DNA is TGTGCCAGCAGTGATGGAGGGGGCGTTGGCTACGAGCAGTACTTC.